The 18 T cell receptor beta chains below were found in one sample sequenced in a study of blood T cell repertoires in COVID-19. TCRdb keeps only in-frame clones here, not all; method: immunoSEQ multiplex PCR. The data show 250,000 to 350,000 clones, roughly 90% seen once. Sequenced material: peripheral blood. The source of these receptors is a man in his late teens or twenties with active or convalescent COVID-19.

V gene TRBV29-1 combines with J gene TRBJ1-1; 8 bases are a match to TRBD1. Germline loops: CDR1 SQVTM, CDR2 ANQGSEA. This CDR3 comprises 9 residues. The V gene end was trimmed by 6 bases and the J gene end by 12 bases; junction bases not matched to a gene: 3. CDR3 residues: CSVTGGSFF. CDR3 coding DNA: TGCAGCGTCACAGGGGGGTCTTTCTTT.

The CDR3 loop is CSVTSGLDEQFF. CDR3 sequence (DNA): TGCAGCGTGACTAGCGGGCTCGATGAGCAGTTCTTC. The chain links TRBV29-1 to TRBJ2-1; TRBD2 matches at 10 bases. From germline, CDR1 is SQVTM and CDR2 ANQGSEA. CDR3 length: 12 residues. V was clipped by 6 bases and J by 8 bases; unmatched bases: 4.

V and J are TRBV6-2 or TRBV6-3 and TRBJ2-1; the D is unclear. The CDR3 runs 14 residues. Germline V gene sequence: CDR1 MNHEY, CDR2 SVGEGT. V lost 5 bases, J lost 0 bases, and 8 bases lay in between. The CDR3, as DNA: TGTGCCAGCAGTCTACAGACCTCCTACAATGAGCAGTTCTTC. It specifies CASSLQTSYNEQFF.

This rearrangement joins TRBV7-8 to TRBJ2-5, with D maybe TRBD2 (6 bases). Germline V gene lookup returns CDR1 SGHVS and CDR2 FQNEAQ. V was clipped by 5 bases and J by 5 bases, with 21 bases between them. The CDR3 extends over 16 amino acids. CDR3 region: CASSPRVMGSGETQYF. The CDR3 DNA follows: TGTGCCAGCAGCCCAAGGGTAATGGGGAGCGGGGAGACCCAGTACTTC.

The chain has TRBV7-9 and TRBJ2-7; perhaps TRBD1 as D (5 bases). This CDR3 is built from 14 residues. Germline V gene lookup returns CDR1 SEHNR and CDR2 FQNEAQ (reference sequence). V dropped 1 base and J dropped 6 bases, with 13 bases sitting between them. CDR3: CASSLVLGLGEQYF. The CDR3 DNA is TGTGCCAGCAGCTTAGTTTTGGGGCTCGGCGAGCAGTACTTC.

The rearrangement links TRBV12-3 or TRBV12-4 to TRBJ1-1, with unresolved D. CDR3 length: 12 residues. The V end lost 8 bases, the J end lost 1 base, and 8 bases lay between the germline ends. CDR3 residues: CASRRENTEAFF. As DNA, the CDR3 is TGTGCCAGCCGAAGAGAGAACACTGAAGCTTTCTTT.

The rearrangement uses TRBV2 and TRBJ1-6; D is perhaps TRBD1 (5 bases). CDR3 size: 13 residues. Germline CDR1 and CDR2: SNHLY and FYNNEI. V dropped 2 bases and J dropped 15 bases, with 14 bases sitting between them. CDR3 DNA: TGTGCCAGCAGTGAAAACGGCAGGGAGGGCCTCCACTTT. Encoded protein: CASSENGREGLHF.

In the case of this clone: Different DNA sequences within this sample yield the same CDR3. V and J are TRBV5-1 and TRBJ2-7; TRBD1 aligns across 10 bases. The trim removed 0 bases at V and 7 bases at J, leaving 4 bases unmatched. Germline loops: CDR1 SGHRS, CDR2 YFSETQ. This CDR3 is built from 14 residues. CDR3 sequence reads: CASSLGQGADEQYF. CDR3 nucleotides: TGCGCCAGCAGCTTGGGACAGGGGGCAGATGAGCAGTACTTC.

The chain joins TRBV4-1 to TRBJ1-5; D uncertain. Germline CDR1 and CDR2: MGHRA and YSYEKL. Trimming shortened V by 1 base and J by 2 bases, and 15 bases separated the two germline ends. The CDR3 extends over 17 amino acids. The CDR3 coding sequence is TGCGCCAGCAGCCAAGTGTTCTCGGGTGGTGGCAATCAGCCCCAGCATTTT. Translation gives CASSQVFSGGGNQPQHF.

V usage is TRBV6-2 or TRBV6-3 and J usage is TRBJ1-6; D is ambiguous. Trimming stripped 0 bases from V and 7 bases from J, with 10 bases between. Looked up from germline, CDR1 is MNHEY and CDR2 is SVGEGT. This CDR3 contains 15 residues. The CDR3 reads CASSYSGVGNSPLHF. CDR3 nucleotide sequence: TGTGCCAGCAGTTACTCTGGAGTAGGAAATTCACCCCTCCACTTT.

This clone has just one count. The chain uses TRBV5-1 and TRBJ2-3, with 10 bases that match TRBD2. Germline assignment: CDR1 SGHRS and CDR2 YFSETQ. This CDR3 is built from 15 residues. Losses at the gene ends were 0 bases for V and 4 bases for J; bases not matched to a gene: 2. The CDR3: CASSLVGTSADTQYF. In DNA, the CDR3 is TGCGCCAGCAGCTTGGTTGGGACTAGCGCAGATACGCAGTATTTT.

This clone was picked up one time. The gene calls are TRBV6-1 and TRBJ1-1; TRBD1 is a possible D gene (5 bases). The V end lost 3 bases, the J end lost 0 bases, and 5 bases lay between the germline ends. Germline V gives CDR1 MNHNS, CDR2 SASEGT. The CDR3 spans 13 residues. CDR3 DNA: TGTGCCAGCAGTGACAGGGTGAACACTGAAGCTTTCTTT. Its translation: CASSDRVNTEAFF.

The chain couples TRBV25-1 to TRBJ1-4, with 8 bases aligning to TRBD1. This CDR3 is 17 amino acids long. V shed 0 bases and J 6 bases; nucleotides not matched to a gene: 9. Germline V gene sequence: CDR1 MGHDK, CDR2 SYGVNS. CDR3 sequence: CASSEYPDRGLDEKLFF. The DNA for the CDR3 is TGTGCCAGCAGTGAATACCCCGACAGGGGTTTAGATGAAAAACTGTTTTTT.

The J gene is TRBJ2-1, the V gene TRBV11-2, with TRBD1 as a possible D gene (6 bases). V was shortened by 7 bases and J by 5 bases, with 18 bases between the two germline ends. Germline-derived CDR1 and CDR2 are SGHAT and FQNNGV. The CDR3 totals 15 residues. The CDR3 reads CASTQGWLGNNEQFF. The CDR3 DNA reads as TGTGCCAGCACCCAGGGGTGGCTGGGAAACAATGAGCAGTTCTTC.

In DNA, the CDR3 is TGTGCCAGCAGCTTAGGAGCGGGGGTGTCGCAGTTCTTC. Translation gives CASSLGAGVSQFF. The rearrangement links TRBV7-2 to TRBJ2-1; the match to TRBD2 covers 8 bases. The J segment lost 12 bases and the V segment lost 1 base, leaving 5 bases of the junction unmatched. The germline gives CDR1 SGHTA, CDR2 FQGNSA. This CDR3 is 13 amino acids long.

This sequence joins TRBV10-2 and TRBJ2-2; TRBD2 matches 11 bases. This CDR3 has 18 residues. The V and J ends lost 6 bases and 0 bases, in that order; junction bases with no gene match: 9. Germline V gives CDR1 WSHSY, CDR2 SAAADI. CDR3 amino acids: CASRGTSGGTANTGELFF. The CDR3 DNA follows: TGCGCCAGCAGGGGAACTAGCGGGGGTACCGCGAACACCGGGGAGCTGTTTTTT.

V usage is TRBV29-1 and J usage is TRBJ2-6; D possibly corresponds to TRBD2 (6 bases). The germline V gene encodes CDR1 SQVTM and CDR2 ANQGSEA. Trimming removed 0 bases from V and 3 bases from J, with 12 bases in between. The CDR3 totals 16 residues. CDR3 amino acids: CSVEDFREVGANVLTF. The CDR3 coding sequence is TGCAGCGTTGAAGATTTCAGGGAGGTTGGGGCCAACGTCCTGACTTTC.

The rearrangement links TRBV10-3 to TRBJ2-5, with 9 bases lining up with TRBD1. The CDR3 extends over 12 amino acids. Germline CDR1 and CDR2: ENHRY and SYGVKD. V trimming: 10 bases; J trimming: 5 bases; junction bases outside the gene matches: 5. The CDR3 is CASTGGGETQYF. Written as DNA, the CDR3 is TGTGCCAGTACAGGGGGCGGGGAGACCCAGTACTTC.